The text below deals with one T cell receptor beta chain. The target antigen is unknown. These data come from a study of shared clonotypes between healthy human individuals. Study details: The composition of the donors was a couple of women and a few men aged 18 to 49. Every donor yielded three CD4 naive, three CD4 memory, two CD8 naive and one CD8 memory plate.

Study conclusions and caveats: Clonotypes shared by all four donors outscored non-shared clonotypes in generation probability.

The assay was immunoSEQ multiplex PCR, and TCRdb's table has in-frame clones only and misses some. The sample carries over a million clones, more than 75% recorded once. CD4+ cells underwent separation, giving CD45RA+ naive and CD45RA-negative memory subsets. Per germline, CDR1 SGHTA and CDR2 FQGNSA. This CDR3 is 13 amino acids long. The germline V and J ends were trimmed by 5 bases and 3 bases, with 11 bases remaining between them. This clonotype was obtained from a man between 18 and 35 years old in good health. Some clones in this sample may be carry-over from other donors' samples. Sequencing input: memory CD4+ T cells from PBMCs. Indicated subset: CD45RA-negative fraction. The rearrangement joins TRBV7-2 to TRBJ2-7; no firm D call. CDR3 DNA: TGTGCCAGCAGCCACAACCGAAACTACGAGCAGTACTTC. Translation gives CASSHNRNYEQYF.